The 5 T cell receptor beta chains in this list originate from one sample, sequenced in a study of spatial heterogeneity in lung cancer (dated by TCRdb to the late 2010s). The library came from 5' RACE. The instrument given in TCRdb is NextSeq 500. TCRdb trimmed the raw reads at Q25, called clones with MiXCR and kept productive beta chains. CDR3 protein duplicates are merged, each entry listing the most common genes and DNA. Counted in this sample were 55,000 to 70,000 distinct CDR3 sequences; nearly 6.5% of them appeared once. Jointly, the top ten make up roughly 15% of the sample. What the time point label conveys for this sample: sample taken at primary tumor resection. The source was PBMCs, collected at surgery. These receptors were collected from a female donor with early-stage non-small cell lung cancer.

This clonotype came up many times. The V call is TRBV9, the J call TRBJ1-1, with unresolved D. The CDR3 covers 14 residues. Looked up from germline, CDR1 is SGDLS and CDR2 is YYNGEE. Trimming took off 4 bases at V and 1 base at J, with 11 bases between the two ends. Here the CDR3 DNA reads TGTGCCAGCAGCTCCCTCGGTGCGAACACTGAAGCTTTCTTT. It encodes CASSSLGANTEAFF.

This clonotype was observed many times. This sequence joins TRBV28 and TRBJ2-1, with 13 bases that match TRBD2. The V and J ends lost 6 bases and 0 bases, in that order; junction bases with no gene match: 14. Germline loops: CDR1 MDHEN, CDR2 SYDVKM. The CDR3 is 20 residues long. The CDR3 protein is CASRWTLGTSGITSYNEQFF. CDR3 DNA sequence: TGTGCCAGCAGATGGACCCTGGGGACTAGCGGGATCACCTCCTACAATGAGCAGTTCTTC. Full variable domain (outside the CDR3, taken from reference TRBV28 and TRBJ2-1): DVKVTQSSRYLVKRTGEKVFLECVQDMDHENMFWYRQDPGLGLRLIYFSYDVKMKEKGDIPEGYSVSREKKERFSLILESASTNQTSMYLCASRWTLGTSGITSYNEQFFGPGTRLTVL.

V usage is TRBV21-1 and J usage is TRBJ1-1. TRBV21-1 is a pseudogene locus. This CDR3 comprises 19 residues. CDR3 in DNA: TGTGCCAGCAGCAAAGAGGGTGAAAAACGCGGTTGGGCTGCCACTGAAGCTTTCTTT. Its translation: CASSKEGEKRGWAATEAFF.

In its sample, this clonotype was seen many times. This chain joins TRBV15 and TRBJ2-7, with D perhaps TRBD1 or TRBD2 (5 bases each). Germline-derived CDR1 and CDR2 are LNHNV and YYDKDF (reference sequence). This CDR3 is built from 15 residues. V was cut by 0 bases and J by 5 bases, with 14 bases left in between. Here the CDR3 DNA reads TGTGCCACCAGCAGAGATCCGGGACCTCGAGACGAGCAGTACTTC. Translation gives CATSRDPGPRDEQYF.

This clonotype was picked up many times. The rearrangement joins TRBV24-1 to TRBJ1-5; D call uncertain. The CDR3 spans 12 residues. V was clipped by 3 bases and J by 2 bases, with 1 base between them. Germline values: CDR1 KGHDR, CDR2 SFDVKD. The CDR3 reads CATSDGNQPQHF. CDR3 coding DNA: TGTGCCACCAGTGATGGCAATCAGCCCCAGCATTTT.